This TCR beta chain appears in the sequencing data of a study of T cell responses to AZD1222 COVID-19 vaccine (dated by TCRdb to the early 2020s). About the study as a whole: AZD1222 recipients with second doses at about 4 weeks or about 12 weeks were pooled, because spike-specific TCR depth and breadth did not differ between schedules. A total of 240 or so trial participants underwent TCR sequencing, of whom about 210 had received two doses of AZD1222 and around 25 had received two doses of the MenACWY control vaccine. Trial participants were enrolled by age into 18-55, 56-69 and 70-plus year subgroups, with around 140, 26 and 57 TCR-sequenced participants respectively. General findings and caveats noted by the study authors: Only five or six AZD1222 recipients were SARS-CoV-2 seropositive at baseline, limiting conclusions about previously exposed vaccinees. In the small 56-69-year group, the increase in depth fell short of significance, most likely because of low power. Reportedly, close to half of the unique spike-specific TCRs recognized epitopes lying outside the regions that are mutated in the B.1.351 and B.1.1.7 variants. After two AZD1222 doses, spike-specific TCR breadth and depth were significantly higher than at day 0 and than in MenACWY recipients. The whole spike protein was spanned by vaccine-associated CD4 TCRs, and dominant responses were seen in regions 160-218 and 743-854. Most participants were white British and females outnumbered males, and the authors suggested that clonal diversity may have been underestimated. Because no day 14 peak-response samples were available, the repertoires could be characterized only after the peak T cell response.

This specimen's time point label, per the study, means: baseline before first vaccination. Vaccinee samples came from UK trials COV001 and COV002, including a single-blind randomized controlled phase 2/3 trial of AZD1222 (ChAdOx1 nCoV-19) in healthy adults. For TCRbeta chain sequencing, PBMC samples from trial participants were taken at day 0 and at day 28 after the second dose. Details on this clone: Its target antigen remains unknown. No much larger clone is present one base from it, and per-base qualities are unavailable.

The CDR3 regions of human TCRbeta chains were analyzed by immunosequencing. Per the original workflow: Repertoire TCRs were checked for matches against a reference library of SARS-CoV-2-specific TCRs that had been generated using the MIRA antigen-specificity platform. Breadth was defined as the fraction of unique TCRs that were SARS-CoV-2-associated, and depth was defined as the fraction of total T cells that were SARS-CoV-2-associated. Using the MIRA data, each spike-specific TCR was mapped to the spike region that the TCR reacts to and placed in a CD4 or CD8 class. Log10-transformed breadth and depth values were compared by one-way ANOVA with Sidak's multiple comparisons tests. Not all clones reach the TCRdb copy of this immuneACCESS table, which keeps in-frame sequences only. Checked studies attribute under half of the gap to unresolved V genes and leave the rest unexplained. From that table come the V and J calls and clone size; the DNA was used to work out D and trimming. The sample table contains approximately 99,000 clones; only one count was recorded for roughly 84% of them. The ten most abundant clones make up around 3.2% of the sample.

Taken from the germline V gene, the CDR1 and CDR2 loops are SGHRS and YFSETQ. Including the terminal cysteine and phenylalanine, the CDR3 comprises 17 residues. The retained sequence is limited to the CDR3, 51 bases, with the frame set at the first base. V is clipped by 4 bases and J by 0 bases, and the sequence between their germline boundaries is 16 bases long. This sequence was found in an adult in good health. Sequencing was performed on peripheral blood, taken on day 0 of AZD1222 vaccination. The sequence links TRBV5-1 to TRBJ1-4; possibly the D gene is TRBD1, per 6 matching bases. The CDR3 is CASSPEGGHATNEKLFF. The DNA sequence reads TGCGCCAGCAGCCCCGAGGGGGGCCATGCAACTAATGAAAAACTGTTTTTT.